This entry concerns a single T cell receptor (beta chain). These data originate in a study of chemoradiotherapy in HPV16-positive cancers. Method: immunoSEQ multiplex PCR; TCRdb's copy keeps in-frame clones and lacks some. The sample yields about 12,000 clones, 85% to 90% seen once. Per germline, CDR1 MNHNS and CDR2 SASEGT. CDR3 length: 15 residues. V lost 2 bases and J lost 3, with 11 bases in between. The rearrangement joins TRBV6-1 to TRBJ1-5, with D possibly TRBD1 on 5 matching bases. The material sequenced was blood, taken from a patient who underwent chemoradiotherapy. The clonotype originates from a human donor with HPV-associated anogenital cancer. The CDR3 bases are TGTGCCAGCAGTGAAATGCCAGGGCCCAATCAGCCCCAGCATTTT. Translated, it gives CASSEMPGPNQPQHF.